What follows is one TCR beta chain and its context. Its target is unknown. Separate from the approximately 700-subject first cohort was the approximately 130-subject validation cohort, to which the donors belonged. This sample was taken from a study of cytomegalovirus exposure and HLA in healthy donors. General study findings and limits: Researchers counted roughly 150 TCR beta chains as cytomegalovirus-associated.

Profiled with immunoSEQ multiplex PCR; TCRdb holds only in-frame clones, not every one. The data contain 200,000 to 250,000 clones, about 87% of them seen just once; the ten biggest clones take up about 2.8%. V shed 2 bases, J shed 4 bases, and the junction held 3 bases outside the gene matches. The germline gives CDR1 MNHEY, CDR2 SVGAGI. CDR3 length: 15 amino acids. Sequencing was done on a sample of PBMCs. The chain has TRBV6-5 and TRBJ2-5; 11 positions agree with TRBD1. The TCR comes from a man between 18 and 35 years old in good health and CMV-seronegative. The CDR3 DNA reads as TGTGCCAGCAGTTACGGACAGGGGGCAGGAGAGACCCAGTACTTC. The encoded protein is CASSYGQGAGETQYF.